A single sample gave rise to the 13 T cell receptor beta chains below, sequenced in a study of cytomegalovirus exposure and HLA in healthy donors. Both 60 Vbeta primers and 13 Jbeta primers went into the PCR. Here immunoSEQ multiplex PCR was the method, and the copy in TCRdb shows in-frame clones only, minus some. The sample lists 65,000 to 90,000 clones; about nine tenths were seen once. The sequencing sample was made of PBMCs. The receptors come from a woman in her 30s in good health and CMV-seronegative.

The chain uses TRBV15 and TRBJ1-5, with D tentatively TRBD1 (5 bases). The germline V gene encodes CDR1 LNHNV and CDR2 YYDKDF (reference sequence). Trimming cost V 3 bases and J 0 bases, with 12 bases left between them. This CDR3 is 16 amino acids long. This CDR3 is CATSSVNQGSNQPQHF. The CDR3 DNA sequence: TGTGCCACCAGCAGTGTTAACCAGGGTAGCAATCAGCCCCAGCATTTT.

The chain joins TRBV21-1 to TRBJ2-1; the D segment call TRBD2 is taken from the table without a DNA check. TRBV21-1 is reported as a pseudogene. The CDR3 runs 19 residues. In DNA form, the CDR3 reads TGTGCCAGCAGCATTACGAAAAGGACTAGCGGGAGGTCGGGGAATGAGCAGTTCTTC. It encodes CASSITKRTSGRSGNEQFF.

V usage is TRBV29-1 and J usage is TRBJ2-2; 13 nucleotides line up with TRBD2. The trim removed 6 bases at V and 0 bases at J, leaving 7 bases unmatched. The germline V gene encodes CDR1 SQVTM and CDR2 ANQGSEA. The CDR3 is 17 amino acids. CDR3 sequence (DNA): TGCAGCGTCTCCGGGACTAGCGGGACCTCGAACACCGGGGAGCTGTTTTTT. This sequence encodes CSVSGTSGTSNTGELFF.

V usage is TRBV7-2 and J usage is TRBJ1-2; a weak D match, TRBD1 (6 bases). The CDR3 consists of 16 residues. Trimming took 5 bases from V and 0 from J, leaving 16 bases between them. Germline V lookup: CDR1 SGHTA, CDR2 FQGNSA. The CDR3 reads CASSPHLGQSNYGYTF. The CDR3 DNA reads TGTGCCAGCAGCCCGCACCTGGGACAATCTAACTATGGCTACACCTTC.

The chain combines TRBV7-2 with TRBJ2-1; 7 bases are a match to TRBD1. Germline assignment: CDR1 SGHTA and CDR2 FQGNSA. Trimming cost V 1 base and J 0 bases; bases outside gene matches: 0. The CDR3 length is 15 residues. The CDR3 protein is CASSLDRGSYNEQFF. CDR3 DNA sequence: TGTGCCAGCAGCTTAGACAGGGGCTCCTACAATGAGCAGTTCTTC.

This clone appeared a single time. CDR3 nucleotide sequence: TGTGCCAGCAGCTTCGTCAGGGTAGGTGAGCAGTTCTTC. The encoded protein is CASSFVRVGEQFF. The chain employs TRBV7-9 and TRBJ2-1, with a possible D match to TRBD1 (5 bases). The V gene lost 3 bases and the J gene lost 9 bases, with 12 bases spanning the gap. The CDR3 has 13 amino acids. The germline V gene encodes CDR1 SEHNR and CDR2 FQNEAQ (reference sequence).

The V call is TRBV2, the J call TRBJ2-7; D might be TRBD2 (5 bases). V gave up 8 bases and J gave up 0 bases, with 14 bases separating them. The CDR3 runs 14 residues. Germline V gives CDR1 SNHLY, CDR2 FYNNEI. In DNA, the CDR3 is TGTGCCAGCCATCTGACTGGGAGCTCCTACGAGCAGTACTTC. This gives the protein CASHLTGSSYEQYF.

The chain is built from TRBV15 and TRBJ2-7; possibly TRBD2 for D (5 bases). CDR1 is LNHNV and CDR2 is YYDKDF in the germline V gene (reference sequence). V lost 0 bases and J lost 3, with 15 bases in between. The CDR3 runs to 16 residues. CDR3 DNA: TGTGCCACCAGCAGAGACCGACTCTACGAGGGCTACGAGCAGTACTTC. Its protein product is CATSRDRLYEGYEQYF. Using reference TRBV15 and TRBJ2-7 for the parts outside the CDR3, the full variable domain is DAMVIQNPRYQVTQFGKPVTLSCSQTLNHNVMYWYQQKSSQAPKLLFHYYDKDFNNEADTPDNFQSRRPNTSFCFLDIRSPGLGDTAMYLCATSRDRLYEGYEQYFGPGTRLTVT.

The chain has TRBV5-1 and TRBJ2-5; weak D call: TRBD2 (5 bases). V lost 4 bases and J 3 bases, leaving 13 bases between the germline ends. CDR1 is SGHRS, CDR2 YFSETQ, per germline. This CDR3 spans 14 amino acids. CDR3 sequence: CASSAEVWKETQYF. The DNA of the CDR3 is TGCGCCAGCAGCGCGGAGGTCTGGAAAGAGACCCAGTACTTC.

This clone showed up just a few times. The chain recombines TRBV7-2 with TRBJ1-4, with D perhaps TRBD1 (6 bases). The V end lost 5 bases, the J end lost 5 bases, and 15 bases lay between the germline ends. Looked up from germline, CDR1 is SGHTA and CDR2 is FQGNSA. This CDR3 has 15 residues. In DNA form, the CDR3 reads TGTGCCAGCAGCCGAGGACAGACTTTAAATGAAAAACTGTTTTTT. It specifies CASSRGQTLNEKLFF.

The chain joins TRBV4-2 to TRBJ2-7; TRBD2 is a possible D gene (6 bases). Germline V lookup: CDR1 LGHNA, CDR2 YNFKEQ. Trimming pared 0 bases from V and 2 bases from J, leaving 17 bases between. This CDR3 comprises 17 residues. The CDR3 loop is CASSQEEGREPPYEQYF. Here the CDR3 DNA reads TGTGCCAGCAGCCAAGAGGAAGGGCGGGAACCACCCTACGAGCAGTACTTC.

The chain combines TRBV9 with TRBJ1-2; D remains unclear. Looked up from germline, CDR1 is SGDLS and CDR2 is YYNGEE. The V end was cut by 0 bases, the J end by 2 bases, with 11 bases between. There are 15 residues in the CDR3. The CDR3 spells CASSVAPEQNYGYTF. DNA for the CDR3: TGTGCCAGCAGCGTAGCTCCGGAACAGAACTATGGCTACACCTTC.

This sequence joins TRBV30 and TRBJ2-3; 12 bases align to TRBD1. Germline V gene lookup returns CDR1 GTSNPN and CDR2 SVGIG (reference sequence). CDR3 length: 15 residues. Trimming removed 2 bases from V and 2 bases from J; junction bases left unmatched: 2. DNA of the CDR3: TGTGCCTGGAGTCAGGGACAGGGGGCCACAGATACGCAGTATTTT. This sequence encodes CAWSQGQGATDTQYF.